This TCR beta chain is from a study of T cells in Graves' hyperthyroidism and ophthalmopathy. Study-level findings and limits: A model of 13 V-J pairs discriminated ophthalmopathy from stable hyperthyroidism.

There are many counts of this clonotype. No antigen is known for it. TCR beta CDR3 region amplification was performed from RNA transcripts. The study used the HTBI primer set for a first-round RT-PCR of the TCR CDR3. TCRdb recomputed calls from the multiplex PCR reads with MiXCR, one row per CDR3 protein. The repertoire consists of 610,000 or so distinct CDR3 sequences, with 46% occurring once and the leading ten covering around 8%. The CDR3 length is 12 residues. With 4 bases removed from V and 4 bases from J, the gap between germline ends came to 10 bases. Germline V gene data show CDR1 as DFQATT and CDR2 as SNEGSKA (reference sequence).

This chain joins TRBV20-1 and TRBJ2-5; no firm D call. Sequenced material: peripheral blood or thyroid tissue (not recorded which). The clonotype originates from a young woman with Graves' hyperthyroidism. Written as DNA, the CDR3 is TGCAGTGCTAACTCCTGGGGAGAGACCCAGTACTTC. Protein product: CSANSWGETQYF.